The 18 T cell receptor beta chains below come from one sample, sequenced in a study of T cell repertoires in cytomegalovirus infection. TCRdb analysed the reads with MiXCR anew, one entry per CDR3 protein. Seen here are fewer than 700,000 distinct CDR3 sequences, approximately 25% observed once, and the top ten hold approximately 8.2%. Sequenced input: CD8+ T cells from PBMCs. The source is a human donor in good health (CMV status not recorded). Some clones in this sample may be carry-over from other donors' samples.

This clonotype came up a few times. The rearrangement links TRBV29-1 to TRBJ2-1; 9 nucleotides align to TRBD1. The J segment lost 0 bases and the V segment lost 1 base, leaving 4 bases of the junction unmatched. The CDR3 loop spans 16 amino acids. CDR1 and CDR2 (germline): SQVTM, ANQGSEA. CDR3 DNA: TGCAGCGTTGAAGGGGGACAGGGAAGCTCCTACAATGAGCAGTTCTTC. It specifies CSVEGGQGSSYNEQFF.

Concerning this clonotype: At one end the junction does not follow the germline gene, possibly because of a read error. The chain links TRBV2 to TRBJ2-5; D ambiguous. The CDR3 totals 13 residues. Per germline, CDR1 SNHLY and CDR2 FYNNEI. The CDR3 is CVSIIADVETQYF. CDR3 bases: TGTGTCAGCATAATAGCTGATGTAGAGACCCAGTACTTC.

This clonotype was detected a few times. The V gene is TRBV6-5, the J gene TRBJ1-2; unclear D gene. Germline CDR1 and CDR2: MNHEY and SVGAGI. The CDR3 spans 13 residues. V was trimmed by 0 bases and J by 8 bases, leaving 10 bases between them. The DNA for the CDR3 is TGTGCCAGCAGTTACTCCCAGTGGGGAGGCTACACCTTC. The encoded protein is CASSYSQWGGYTF.

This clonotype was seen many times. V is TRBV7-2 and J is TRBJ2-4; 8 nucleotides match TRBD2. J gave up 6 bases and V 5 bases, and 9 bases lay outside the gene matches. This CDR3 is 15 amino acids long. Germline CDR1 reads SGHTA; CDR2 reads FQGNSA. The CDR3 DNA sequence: TGTGCCAGCAGCACCCGGGGGGGTCGGGCAAACATTCAGTACTTC. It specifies CASSTRGGRANIQYF.

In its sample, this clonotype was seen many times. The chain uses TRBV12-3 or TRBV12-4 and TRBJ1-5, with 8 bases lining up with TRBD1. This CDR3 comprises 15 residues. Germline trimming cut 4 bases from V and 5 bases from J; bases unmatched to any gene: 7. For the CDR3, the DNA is TGTGCCAGCAGTTATATGGACAGGGTGGATCAGCCCCAGCATTTT. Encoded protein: CASSYMDRVDQPQHF.

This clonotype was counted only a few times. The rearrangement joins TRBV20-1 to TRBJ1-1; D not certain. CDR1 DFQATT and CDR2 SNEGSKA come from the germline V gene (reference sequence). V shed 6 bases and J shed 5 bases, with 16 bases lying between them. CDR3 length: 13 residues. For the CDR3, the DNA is TGCAGTGCCTCGGCGGGAAAGGGTACTGAAGCTTTCTTT. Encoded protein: CSASAGKGTEAFF.

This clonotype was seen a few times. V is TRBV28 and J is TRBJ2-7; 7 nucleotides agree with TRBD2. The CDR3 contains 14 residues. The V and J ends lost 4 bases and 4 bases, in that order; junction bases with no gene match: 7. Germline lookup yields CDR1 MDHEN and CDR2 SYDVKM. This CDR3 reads CASSSSQRGYEQYV. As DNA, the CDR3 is TGTGCCAGCAGTTCCTCCCAGCGGGGATACGAGCAGTACGTC.

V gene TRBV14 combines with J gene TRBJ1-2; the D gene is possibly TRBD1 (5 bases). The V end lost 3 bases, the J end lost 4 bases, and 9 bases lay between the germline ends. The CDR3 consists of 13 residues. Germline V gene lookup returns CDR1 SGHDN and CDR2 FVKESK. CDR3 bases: TGTGCCAGCAGCCAGGGCAGGGCCTATGGCTACACCTTC. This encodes CASSQGRAYGYTF.

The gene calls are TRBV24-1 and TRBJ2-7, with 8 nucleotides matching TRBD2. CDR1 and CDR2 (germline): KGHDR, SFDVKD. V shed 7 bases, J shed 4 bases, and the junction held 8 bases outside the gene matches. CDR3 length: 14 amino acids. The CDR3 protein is CATSGSGDIYEQYV. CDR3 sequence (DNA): TGTGCCACCAGCGGTAGCGGGGATATTTACGAGCAGTACGTC.

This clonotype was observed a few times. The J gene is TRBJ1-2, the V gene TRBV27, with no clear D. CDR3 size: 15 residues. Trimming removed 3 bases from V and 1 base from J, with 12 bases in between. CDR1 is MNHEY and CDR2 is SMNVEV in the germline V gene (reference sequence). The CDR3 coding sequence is TGTGCCAGCAGTTTCGGACGGGATTTTAACTATGGCTACACCTTC. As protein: CASSFGRDFNYGYTF.

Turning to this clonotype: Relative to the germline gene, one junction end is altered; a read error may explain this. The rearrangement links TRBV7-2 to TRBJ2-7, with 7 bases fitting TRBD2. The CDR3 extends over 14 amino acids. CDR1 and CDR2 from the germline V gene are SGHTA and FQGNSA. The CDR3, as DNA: TGTGCCAGCGGCTTTGCTGGGGGGGAGTACGAGCAGTACTTC. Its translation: CASGFAGGEYEQYF.

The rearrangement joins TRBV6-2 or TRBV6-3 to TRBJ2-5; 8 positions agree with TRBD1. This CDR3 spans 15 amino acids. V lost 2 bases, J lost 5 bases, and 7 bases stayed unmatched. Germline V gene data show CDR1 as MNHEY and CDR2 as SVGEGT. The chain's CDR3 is CASSYPLTGEETQYF. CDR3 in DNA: TGTGCCAGCAGTTACCCTCTGACAGGGGAGGAGACCCAGTACTTC.

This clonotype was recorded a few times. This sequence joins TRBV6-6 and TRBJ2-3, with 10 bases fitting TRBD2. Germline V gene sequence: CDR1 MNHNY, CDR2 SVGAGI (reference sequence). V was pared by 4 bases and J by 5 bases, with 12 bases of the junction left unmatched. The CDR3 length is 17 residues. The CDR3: CASSFSKLAGRGDTQYF. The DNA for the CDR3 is TGTGCCAGCAGTTTCTCTAAACTAGCGGGGCGGGGAGATACGCAGTATTTT.

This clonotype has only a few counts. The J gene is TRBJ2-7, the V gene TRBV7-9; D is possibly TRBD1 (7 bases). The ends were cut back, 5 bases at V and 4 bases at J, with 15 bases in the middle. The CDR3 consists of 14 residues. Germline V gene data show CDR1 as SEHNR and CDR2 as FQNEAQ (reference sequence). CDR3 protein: CASSRRDSLYEQYF. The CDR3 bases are TGTGCCAGCAGCCGGCGGGACAGTTTATACGAGCAGTACTTC.

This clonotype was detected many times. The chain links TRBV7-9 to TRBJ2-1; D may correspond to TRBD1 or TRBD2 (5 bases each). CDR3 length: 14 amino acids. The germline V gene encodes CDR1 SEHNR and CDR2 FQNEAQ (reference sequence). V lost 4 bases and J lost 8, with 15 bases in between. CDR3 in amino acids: CASSSRRGPHEQFF. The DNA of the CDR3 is TGTGCCAGCAGCTCCCGACGGGGACCGCATGAGCAGTTCTTC.

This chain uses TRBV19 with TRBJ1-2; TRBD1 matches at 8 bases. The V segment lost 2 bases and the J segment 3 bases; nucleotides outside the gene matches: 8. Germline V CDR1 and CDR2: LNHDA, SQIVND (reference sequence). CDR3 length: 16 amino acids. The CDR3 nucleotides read TGTGCCAGTAGTATACGGCTCAGGGGGCTGTACTATGGCTACACCTTC. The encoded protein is CASSIRLRGLYYGYTF. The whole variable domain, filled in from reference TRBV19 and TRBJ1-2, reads DGGITQSPKYLFRKEGQNVTLSCEQNLNHDAMYWYRQDPGQGLRLIYYSQIVNDFQKGDIAEGYSVSREKKESFPLTVTSAQKNPTAFYLCASSIRLRGLYYGYTFGSGTRLTVV.

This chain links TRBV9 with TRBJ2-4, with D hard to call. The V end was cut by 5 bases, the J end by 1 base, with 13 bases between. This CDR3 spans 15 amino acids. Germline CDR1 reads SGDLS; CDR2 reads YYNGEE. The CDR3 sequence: CASSQTGNAKNIQYF. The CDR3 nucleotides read TGTGCCAGCAGTCAGACGGGTAACGCCAAAAACATTCAGTACTTC.

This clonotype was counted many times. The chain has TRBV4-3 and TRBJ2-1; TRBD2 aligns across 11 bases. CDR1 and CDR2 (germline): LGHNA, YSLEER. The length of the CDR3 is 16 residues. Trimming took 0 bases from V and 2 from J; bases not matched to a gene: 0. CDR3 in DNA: TGCGCCAGCAGCCAAGATAGCGGGGGGGCCTACAATGAGCAGTTCTTC. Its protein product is CASSQDSGGAYNEQFF.